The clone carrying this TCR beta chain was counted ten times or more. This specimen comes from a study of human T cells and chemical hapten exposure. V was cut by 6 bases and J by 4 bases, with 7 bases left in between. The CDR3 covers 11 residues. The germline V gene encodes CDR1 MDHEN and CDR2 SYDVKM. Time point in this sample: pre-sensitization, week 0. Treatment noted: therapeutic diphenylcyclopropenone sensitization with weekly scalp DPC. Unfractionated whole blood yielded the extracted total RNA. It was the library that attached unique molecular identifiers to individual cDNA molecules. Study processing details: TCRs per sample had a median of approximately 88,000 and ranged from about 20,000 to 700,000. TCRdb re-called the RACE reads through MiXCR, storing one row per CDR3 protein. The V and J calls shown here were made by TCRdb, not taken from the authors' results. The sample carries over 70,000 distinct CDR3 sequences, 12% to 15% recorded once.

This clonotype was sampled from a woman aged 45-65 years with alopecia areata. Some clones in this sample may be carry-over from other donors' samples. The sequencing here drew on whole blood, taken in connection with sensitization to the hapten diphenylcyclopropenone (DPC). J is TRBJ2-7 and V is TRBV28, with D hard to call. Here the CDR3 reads CASSPGYEQYF. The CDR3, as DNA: TGTGCCAGCAGCCCTGGATACGAGCAGTACTTC.